The TCR beta chain under discussion was sequenced for a study of PD-1 blockade in mismatch repair-deficient tumors. Study-wide background: Enrolled about 2013-2016, patients had progressing, pretreated mismatch repair-deficient cancers of about a dozen types. Study-wide results and limits: Tumor-resident clones, often undetectable pretreatment in blood, expanded then contracted after pembrolizumab.

Method: immunoSEQ multiplex PCR; TCRdb's copy keeps in-frame clones and lacks some. The sample comprises approximately 22,000 clones, 80% to 90% of which are singletons, and under 20% rests with the top ten. As concerns this clone: The antigen is unknown.

Mismatch repair deficiency was confirmed in all patients, by PCR or immunohistochemistry. TCRs were sequenced from a few patients responding to pembrolizumab. Germline V gene sequence: CDR1 SEHNR, CDR2 FQNEAQ (reference sequence). With 2 bases removed from V and 3 bases from J, the gap between germline ends came to 14 bases. The CDR3 totals 15 residues. The material was peripheral blood, obtained 2 weeks after starting pembrolizumab. This receptor was identified in an adult with mismatch repair-deficient cancer. This sequence joins TRBV7-9 and TRBJ2-7, with a tentative D call TRBD2 (5 bases). The CDR3 here is CASSLLDWVGYEQYF. DNA of the CDR3: TGTGCCAGCAGCTTACTGGACTGGGTGGGCTACGAGCAGTACTTC.